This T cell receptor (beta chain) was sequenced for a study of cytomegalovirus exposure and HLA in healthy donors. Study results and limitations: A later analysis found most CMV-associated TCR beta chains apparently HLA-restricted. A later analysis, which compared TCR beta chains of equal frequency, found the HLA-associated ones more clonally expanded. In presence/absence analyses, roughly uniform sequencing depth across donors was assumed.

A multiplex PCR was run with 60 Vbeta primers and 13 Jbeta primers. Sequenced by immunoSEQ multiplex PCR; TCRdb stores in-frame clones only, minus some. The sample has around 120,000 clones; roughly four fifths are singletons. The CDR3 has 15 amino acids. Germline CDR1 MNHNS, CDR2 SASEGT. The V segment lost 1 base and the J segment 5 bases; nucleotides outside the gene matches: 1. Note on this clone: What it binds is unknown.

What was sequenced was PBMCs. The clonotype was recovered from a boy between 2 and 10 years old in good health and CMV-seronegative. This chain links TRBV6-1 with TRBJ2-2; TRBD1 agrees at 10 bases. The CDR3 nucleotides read TGTGCCAGCAGTGAAGGGACAGGGGGGACCGGGGAGCTGTTTTTT. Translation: CASSEGTGGTGELFF.